Listed here are 18 T cell receptor beta chains from one sample, sequenced in a study of identical twins. TCRdb used MiXCR to reprocess the 5' RACE reads, holding one entry per CDR3 protein. Of about 890,000 distinct CDR3 sequences listed, 9% to 15% are singletons. The same specimen was also included in a second study, on yellow fever vaccine responses in identical twins.

The sample was PBMCs. Every receptor here comes from a woman aged 18-30 years in good health.

This sequence joins TRBV2 and TRBJ2-3; D call uncertain. Germline CDR1 is SNHLY and CDR2 is FYNNEI. Trimming removed 8 bases from V and 4 bases from J, with 13 bases in between. This CDR3 region has 13 residues. CDR3 in amino acids: CASRVHGSDTQYF. CDR3 coding DNA: TGTGCCAGCCGAGTACATGGATCAGATACGCAGTATTTT.

This chain uses TRBV12-3 or TRBV12-4 with TRBJ2-4; 12 bases line up with TRBD1. The CDR3 has 15 residues. J gave up 7 bases and V 5 bases, and 6 bases lay outside the gene matches. This CDR3 reads CASSPLGTGGNIQYF. The CDR3 region has the DNA TGTGCCAGCAGTCCCCTCGGGACAGGGGGCAACATTCAGTACTTC.

This clonotype was detected ten times or more. The V and J genes are TRBV7-2 and TRBJ2-3; D gene ambiguous. The V and J ends lost 5 bases and 0 bases respectively, with 9 bases between them. The CDR3 has 14 residues. Germline-derived CDR1 and CDR2 are SGHTA and FQGNSA. The chain's CDR3 is CASSRDTSTDTQYF. The DNA for the CDR3 is TGTGCCAGCAGCCGAGACACTAGCACAGATACGCAGTATTTT.

In this sample, this clonotype turned up a few times. The CDR3 spells CASSPQVGSSYEQYV. CDR3 nucleotides: TGCGCCAGCAGCCCTCAGGTCGGAAGCTCCTACGAGCAGTACGTC. The chain employs TRBV4-1 and TRBJ2-7; the D is unclear. Trimming removed 4 bases from V and 0 bases from J, with 13 bases in between. Germline CDR1 MGHRA, CDR2 YSYEKL. The CDR3 consists of 15 residues.

Here the CDR3 reads CASSAPGSSLGTGELFF. The CDR3, as DNA: TGTGCCAGCAGCGCCCCTGGCTCCAGCCTAGGTACCGGGGAGCTGTTTTTT. This chain connects TRBV9 to TRBJ2-2; D uncertain. CDR1 SGDLS and CDR2 YYNGEE come from the germline V gene. Trimming took 3 bases from V and 5 from J, leaving 20 bases between them. The CDR3 totals 17 residues.

There are a few counts of this clonotype. CDR3 region: CASIIRTSTDTQYF. The DNA for the CDR3 is TGTGCCAGCATTATTAGGACTAGCACAGATACGCAGTATTTT. The rearrangement links TRBV2 to TRBJ2-3; TRBD2 is a possible D gene (5 bases). The ends were cut back, 7 bases at V and 0 bases at J, with 11 bases in the middle. The CDR3 is 14 residues long. Germline V gene sequence: CDR1 SNHLY, CDR2 FYNNEI.

This clonotype has just a few counts. The CDR3 DNA follows: TGTGCCAAGACAATTGGGGACACCATATATTTT. It codes for CAKTIGDTIYF. The rearrangement links TRBV12-3 or TRBV12-4 to TRBJ1-3, with no clear D. The CDR3 is 11 residues long. V was clipped by 10 bases and J by 8 bases, with 12 bases between them.

This clonotype has only a few counts. V gene TRBV5-4 combines with J gene TRBJ2-7, with 7 bases fitting TRBD2. Losses at the gene ends were 4 bases for V and 3 bases for J; bases not matched to a gene: 7. CDR3 length: 14 amino acids. Germline loops: CDR1 SGHNT, CDR2 YYREEE (reference sequence). The CDR3 coding sequence is TGTGCCAGCAGCCGTTGGGGAGGGAGCTACGAGCAGTACGTC. Translation: CASSRWGGSYEQYV.

In this sample, this clonotype turned up many times. This chain joins TRBV12-3 or TRBV12-4 and TRBJ2-1, with 8 bases aligning to TRBD1. CDR3 length: 16 residues. J gave up 2 bases and V 4 bases, and 7 bases lay outside the gene matches. CDR3 in DNA: TGTGCCAGCAGTTCTATTTCACAGGGGGCCTACAATGAGCAGTTCTTC. Its translation is CASSSISQGAYNEQFF.

This clonotype has ten or more counts. The rearrangement links TRBV7-9 to TRBJ2-5; D is unresolved. Germline V gene sequence: CDR1 SEHNR, CDR2 FQNEAQ (reference sequence). Trimming removed 4 bases at V and 4 bases at J, with 4 bases between. The CDR3 extends over 11 amino acids. The CDR3 DNA is TGTGCCAGCAGCTATCTAGAGACCCAGTACTTC. Translating it yields CASSYLETQYF.

The V call is TRBV20-1, the J call TRBJ1-6; TRBD1 matches at 7 bases. This CDR3 is built from 16 residues. Trimming cost V 0 bases and J 7 bases; bases outside gene matches: 9. Germline lookup yields CDR1 DFQATT and CDR2 SNEGSKA (reference sequence). The CDR3 coding sequence is TGCAGTGCTAGAGATCCCACAGGGGATCCGAATTCACCCCTCCACTTT. Amino acid sequence: CSARDPTGDPNSPLHF.

The rearrangement joins TRBV28 to TRBJ1-2; 9 nucleotides align to TRBD1. Germline CDR1 MDHEN, CDR2 SYDVKM. The V and J ends lost 6 bases and 5 bases, in that order; junction bases with no gene match: 7. CDR3 length equals 14 residues. CDR3 loop: CASREQDRGYGYTF. In nucleotides, the CDR3 is TGTGCCAGCAGAGAGCAGGACAGGGGATATGGCTACACCTTC.

The chain is built from TRBV10-1 and TRBJ2-2; perhaps TRBD1 as D (5 bases). The CDR3 contains 15 residues. The V gene's germline CDR1 is WNHNN and CDR2 SYGVQD (reference sequence). V dropped 4 bases and J dropped 3 bases, with 12 bases sitting between them. CDR3 coding DNA: TGCGCCAGCAGTGCTAAGGGGCGAGACACCGGGGAGCTGTTTTTT. It yields the protein CASSAKGRDTGELFF.

Of note for this clonotype: The germline gene is not matched at one end of the junction; a read error may be the cause. The CDR3 sequence is CASSLGTAGNTNTQYF. CDR3 nucleotide sequence: TGTGCCAGCAGCTTGGGAACCGCGGGAAACACAAATACGCAGTATTTT. The chain is built from TRBV5-5 and TRBJ2-3, with D perhaps TRBD2 (6 bases). Germline V gene lookup returns CDR1 SGHKS and CDR2 YYEKEE (reference sequence). The CDR3 length is 16 residues. The full variable domain, completed using reference TRBV5-5 and TRBJ2-3, is DAGVTQSPTHLIKTRGQQVTLRCSPISGHKSVSWYQQVLGQGPQFIFQYYEKEERGRGNFPDRFSARQFPNYSSELNVNALLLGDSALYLCASSLGTAGNTNTQYFGPGTRLTVL.

The chain has TRBV5-5 and TRBJ2-7, with D possibly TRBD2 on 6 matching bases. The CDR3 totals 15 residues. Per germline, CDR1 SGHKS and CDR2 YYEKEE (reference sequence). V lost 4 bases to trimming and J lost 1 base, with 15 bases between them. The CDR3 region is CASSLDGGISYEQYF. The CDR3, as DNA: TGTGCCAGCAGCCTCGATGGGGGGATTTCCTACGAGCAGTACTTC.

The chain employs TRBV2 and TRBJ2-1; D gene ambiguous. CDR1 and CDR2 from the germline V gene are SNHLY and FYNNEI. The ends were cut back, 8 bases at V and 5 bases at J, with 10 bases in the middle. This CDR3 region has 12 residues. The CDR3 nucleotides read TGTGCCAGCGGGCCTAACGACAATGAGCAGTTCTTC. Translation: CASGPNDNEQFF.

The DNA of the CDR3 is TGTGCCAGTAGAACGGGGACACTTGGCTACACCTTC. This translates into CASRTGTLGYTF. J is TRBJ1-2 and V is TRBV19, with D possibly being TRBD1 (6 bases). With 6 bases removed from V and 7 bases from J, the gap between germline ends came to 12 bases. CDR3 length: 12 residues. Germline V gene lookup returns CDR1 LNHDA and CDR2 SQIVND (reference sequence).

This clonotype was seen a handful of times. The chain combines TRBV10-3 with TRBJ2-7; 8 nucleotides align to TRBD1. The CDR3 is 14 amino acids. Germline CDR1 and CDR2: ENHRY and SYGVKD. V shed 0 bases, J shed 5 bases, and the junction held 3 bases outside the gene matches. The CDR3, as DNA: TGTGCCATCAGTGAGTCGAGGACAGGGCACGAGCAGTACTTC. Translating it yields CAISESRTGHEQYF.